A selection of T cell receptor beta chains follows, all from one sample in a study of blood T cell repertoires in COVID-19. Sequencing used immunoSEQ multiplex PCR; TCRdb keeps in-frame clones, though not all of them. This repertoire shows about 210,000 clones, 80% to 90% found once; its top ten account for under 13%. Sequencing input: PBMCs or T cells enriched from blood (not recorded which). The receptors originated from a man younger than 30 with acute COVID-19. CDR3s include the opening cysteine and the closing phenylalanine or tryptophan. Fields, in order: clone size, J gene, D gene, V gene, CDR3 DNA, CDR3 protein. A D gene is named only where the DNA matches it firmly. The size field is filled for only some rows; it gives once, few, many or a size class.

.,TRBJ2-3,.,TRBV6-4,TGTGCCAGCAGCGAAGGGGGGGGCGCGTCAGATACGCAGTATTTT,CASSEGGGASDTQYF
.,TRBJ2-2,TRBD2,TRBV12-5,TGTGCTAGTGGTTTGCGTCTAGCGGGAGATCTCGGGGAGCTGTTTTTT,CASGLRLAGDLGELFF
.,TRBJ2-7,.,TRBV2,TGTGCCAGCAGTGAACAAAGCGTAAGCTACGAGCAGTACTTC,CASSEQSVSYEQYF
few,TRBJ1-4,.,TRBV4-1,TGCGCCAGCAGCCAGGGGGCAGGGGATGAAAAACTGTTTTTT,CASSQGAGDEKLFF
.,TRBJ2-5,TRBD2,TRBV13,TGTGCCAGCAGCTTATTCGGCGGGAGGGGCTTAGATGTAAAGACCCAGTACTTC,CASSLFGGRGLDVKTQYF
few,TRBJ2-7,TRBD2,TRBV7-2,TGTGCCAGCAGCATACTAGCGCTCGAGCAGTACTTC,CASSILALEQYF
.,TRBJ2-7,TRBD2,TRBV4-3,TGCGCCAGCAGCCAGGACCCTCCGGGGGGTTCCTACGAGCAGTACTTC,CASSQDPPGGSYEQYF
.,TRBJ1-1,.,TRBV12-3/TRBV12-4,TGTGCCAGCAGTTTCGTGAGTGGTCTTGAAGCTTTCTTT,CASSFVSGLEAFF
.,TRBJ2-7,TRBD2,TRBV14,TGTGCCAGCAGCCCGCTAGCGGGAGACTACGAGCAGTACTTC,CASSPLAGDYEQYF
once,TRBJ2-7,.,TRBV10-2,TGCGCCAGCAGGGCAGGACAGAATGCCTACGAGCAGTACTTC,CASRAGQNAYEQYF
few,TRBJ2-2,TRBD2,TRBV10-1,TGCGCCAGCAGTGAGTCGGACGGGAGGGCAACCGGGGAGCTGTTTTTT,CASSESDGRATGELFF
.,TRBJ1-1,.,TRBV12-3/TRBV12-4,TGTGCCAGCAGTTTCACCGGAGTGACTGAAGCTTTCTTT,CASSFTGVTEAFF
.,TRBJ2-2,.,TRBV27,TGTGCCAGCAGTTCCCCAACCGGGGAGCTGTTTTTT,CASSSPTGELFF
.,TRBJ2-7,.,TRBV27,TGTGCCAGCAGCGCCGGTGGACAGAACTACTCCTACGAGCAGTACTTC,CASSAGGQNYSYEQYF
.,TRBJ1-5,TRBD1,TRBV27,TGTGCCAGCAGTGGGGACAGTTCAATTCAGCCCCAGCATTTT,CASSGDSSIQPQHF
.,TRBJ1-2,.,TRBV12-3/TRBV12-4,TGTGCCAGCACCCCCTCTTCTAACTATGGCTACACCTTC,CASTPSSNYGYTF
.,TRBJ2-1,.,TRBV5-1,TGCGCCAGCAGCTTAAGTACAGGGTCGAATGAGCAGTTCTTC,CASSLSTGSNEQFF
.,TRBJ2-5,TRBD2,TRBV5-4,TGTGCCAGCAGTAATAGCGGGACAGAGACCCAGTACTTC,CASSNSGTETQYF
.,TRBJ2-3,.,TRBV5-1,TGCGCCAGCAGCGTAAAATCCGATACGCAGTATTTT,CASSVKSDTQYF
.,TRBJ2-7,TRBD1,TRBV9,TGTGCCAGCAGCGCTGGGACAGACCCCTCCTACGAGCAGTACTTC,CASSAGTDPSYEQYF
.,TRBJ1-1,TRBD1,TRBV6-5,TGTGCCAGCAGTCGGACAGGGTTGAACACTGAAGCTTTCTTT,CASSRTGLNTEAFF
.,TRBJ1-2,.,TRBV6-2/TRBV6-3,TGTGCCAGCAGCCAAACCATGGGGGCGTATGGCTACACCTTC,CASSQTMGAYGYTF
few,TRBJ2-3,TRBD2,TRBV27,TGTGCCAGCGCCTGGTACGGGGACTACTCCCCAGATACGCAGTATTTT,CASAWYGDYSPDTQYF
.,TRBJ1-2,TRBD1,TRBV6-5,TGTGCCAGCAGAAGAGAGAACAGGGGAAACTATGGCTACACCTTC,CASRRENRGNYGYTF
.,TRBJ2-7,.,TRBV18,TGTGCCAGCTCACCAGCTCGCGGAGGGCCCAGGTACGAGCAGTACTTC,CASSPARGGPRYEQYF
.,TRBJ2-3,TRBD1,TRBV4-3,TGCGCCAGCAGCCCCTCCGGGACAGCCCATAGCACAGATACGCAGTATTTT,CASSPSGTAHSTDTQYF
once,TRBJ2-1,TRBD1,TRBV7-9,TGTGCCAGCAGCCTAGGACAGGGAGGATCCTACAATGAGCAGTTCTTC,CASSLGQGGSYNEQFF
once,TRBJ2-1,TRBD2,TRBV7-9,TGTGCCAGCGGGGAGGGTATTCGGACTAGCGGGAGGGCCCGAAATGAGCAGTTCTTC,CASGEGIRTSGRARNEQFF
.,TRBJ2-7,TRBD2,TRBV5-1,TGCGCCAGCAGCTTGGGGGCTAGCGGAACCTACGAGCAGTACTTC,CASSLGASGTYEQYF
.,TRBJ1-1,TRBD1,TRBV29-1,TGCAGCGTTGGGGACAGGGGGCGGAACACTGAAGCTTTCTTT,CSVGDRGRNTEAFF
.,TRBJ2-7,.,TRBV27,TGTGCCAGCAGTCTGGGTAGAGGGATCTCCTACGAGCAGTACTTC,CASSLGRGISYEQYF
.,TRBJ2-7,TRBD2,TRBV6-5,TGTGCCAGCAGCCTAGCGGAGAGCTACGAGCAGTACTTC,CASSLAESYEQYF
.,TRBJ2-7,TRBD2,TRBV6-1,TGTGCCAGCAGTGAAGGTAGCGGGGGATACGAGCAGTACTTC,CASSEGSGGYEQYF
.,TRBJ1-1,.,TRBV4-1,TGCGCCAGCAGCCAAGGGGCGTGGGGGGACACTGAAGCTTTCTTT,CASSQGAWGDTEAFF
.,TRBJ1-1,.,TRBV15,TGTGCCACCAGCGCCCGGGGGGACACTGAAGCTTTCTTT,CATSARGDTEAFF